Each of the 25 T cell receptor beta chains below was sequenced from the same sample in a study of blood T cell repertoires in COVID-19. Assay used: immunoSEQ multiplex PCR; TCRdb lists only in-frame clones, some missing. The sample includes around 250,000 clones, roughly 85% seen only once; the top ten take 2.5% to 3%. The sequenced sample was peripheral blood. The receptors were sampled from a woman aged 30 to 39 with active or convalescent COVID-19.

This chain joins TRBV6-1 and TRBJ1-1; D is possibly TRBD1 (5 bases). Trimming took 2 bases from V and 5 from J, leaving 15 bases between them. Per the germline V gene, CDR1 is MNHNS and CDR2 is SASEGT. This CDR3 region has 15 residues. The CDR3 coding sequence is TGTGCCAGCAGTGAACAGAGAGTGGGGGGTACTGAAGCTTTCTTT. It codes for CASSEQRVGGTEAFF.

The gene calls are TRBV5-1 and TRBJ2-3, with TRBD2 matching over 8 bases. The V and J ends lost 3 bases and 1 base, in that order; junction bases with no gene match: 7. This CDR3 comprises 16 residues. Germline loops: CDR1 SGHRS, CDR2 YFSETQ. The CDR3 DNA follows: TGCGCCAGCAGCTCCACCCGAGCGGGGGGCACAGATACGCAGTATTTT. Translating it yields CASSSTRAGGTDTQYF.

There are a few counts of this clone. V usage is TRBV5-5 and J usage is TRBJ1-6; maybe TRBD1 (6 bases). V dropped 5 bases and J dropped 9 bases, with 9 bases sitting between them. The CDR3 runs 12 residues. Germline CDR1 SGHKS, CDR2 YYEKEE (reference sequence). The CDR3: CASSQGGSPLHF. As DNA, the CDR3 is TGTGCCAGCAGTCAAGGGGGTTCACCCCTCCACTTT.

The chain couples TRBV6-5 to TRBJ1-4; D is uncertain. CDR1 and CDR2 from the germline V gene are MNHEY and SVGAGI. V was trimmed by 6 bases and J by 4 bases, leaving 15 bases between them. The CDR3 is 15 residues long. CDR3 loop: CASSSEGGYNEKLFF. The CDR3 bases are TGTGCCAGCAGCTCGGAGGGCGGTTATAATGAAAAACTGTTTTTT.

This chain joins TRBV6-5 and TRBJ1-3; D is unclear. With 2 bases removed from V and 0 bases from J, the gap between germline ends came to 8 bases. Per germline, CDR1 MNHEY and CDR2 SVGAGI. This CDR3 contains 15 residues. CDR3 in amino acids: CASSYGTLSGNTIYF. CDR3 bases: TGTGCCAGCAGTTACGGCACCCTCTCTGGAAACACCATATATTTT.

The chain is built from TRBV27 and TRBJ1-2; D might be TRBD1 (6 bases). The CDR3 runs 14 residues. Germline V CDR1 and CDR2: MNHEY, SMNVEV (reference sequence). The V end was cut by 7 bases, the J end by 1 base, with 13 bases between. The CDR3 loop is CASTLLGGNYGYTF. The DNA for the CDR3 is TGTGCCAGCACCCTACTAGGGGGTAACTATGGCTACACCTTC.

The chain employs TRBV4-3 and TRBJ1-6; TRBD1 matches 7 bases. The germline V gene has CDR1 LGHNA and CDR2 YSLEER. V dropped 4 bases and J dropped 0; count of bases not matched to a gene: 12. This CDR3 contains 19 residues. The CDR3 nucleotides read TGCGCCAGCAGCCGTTCCGGGACAGCTATTAGCTCCTATAATTCACCCCTCCACTTT. This gives the protein CASSRSGTAISSYNSPLHF.

This rearrangement joins TRBV24-1 to TRBJ2-7; 10 bases align to TRBD1. J was trimmed by 8 bases and V by 4 bases; bases with no gene match: 10. Germline CDR1 and CDR2: KGHDR and SFDVKD. The CDR3 is made up of 15 amino acids. The CDR3 sequence is CATSDPGTGVIKQYF. The CDR3 nucleotides read TGTGCCACCAGTGACCCCGGGACAGGGGTGATTAAGCAGTACTTC.

The rearrangement links TRBV3-1 (or the pseudogene TRBV3-2) to TRBJ2-6, with 7 bases lining up with TRBD1. V dropped 3 bases and J dropped 0; count of bases not matched to a gene: 5. Germline V lookup: CDR1 LGHDT, CDR2 YNNKEL (reference sequence). The CDR3 is made up of 17 amino acids. The CDR3 sequence is CASSQWTGRSGANVLTF. Here the CDR3 DNA reads TGTGCCAGCAGCCAGTGGACAGGCCGCTCTGGGGCCAACGTCCTGACTTTC.

The rearrangement links TRBV6-1 to TRBJ2-7; 11 nucleotides match TRBD1. The trim removed 4 bases at V and 7 bases at J, leaving 12 bases unmatched. The CDR3 sequence is 16 residues long. From germline, CDR1 is MNHNS and CDR2 SASEGT. The CDR3: CASSAPGGTGGREQYF. Written as DNA, the CDR3 is TGTGCCAGCAGTGCCCCAGGTGGGACAGGGGGTAGAGAGCAGTACTTC.

A single count supports this clone. The chain couples TRBV15 to TRBJ2-7; tentatively, D is TRBD1 (5 bases). Trimming left V 1 base short and J 0 bases short, with 13 bases between. Germline assignment: CDR1 LNHNV and CDR2 YYDKDF (reference sequence). This CDR3 has 16 amino acids. The CDR3 coding sequence is TGTGCCACCAGCAGAGTTTGGCAGGGTCCCTCCTACGAGCAGTACTTC. Its protein is CATSRVWQGPSYEQYF.

Only a few counts were recorded for this clone. This chain uses TRBV11-1 with TRBJ2-1; D is possibly TRBD2 (6 bases). This CDR3 comprises 15 residues. The V gene's germline CDR1 is SGHAT and CDR2 FQDESV (reference sequence). Trimming stripped 6 bases from V and 0 bases from J, with 12 bases between. The CDR3, as DNA: TGTGCCAGCAGGACGACTAGACTCTCCTACAATGAGCAGTTCTTC. Translating it yields CASRTTRLSYNEQFF.

V gene TRBV18 combines with J gene TRBJ1-5; D remains unclear. The CDR3 length is 14 residues. Trimming left V 3 bases short and J 5 bases short, with 11 bases between. CDR1 is KGHSH and CDR2 is LQKENI in the germline V gene. CDR3 sequence (DNA): TGTGCCAGCTCACCCAAGGATGGGCATCAGCCCCAGCATTTT. It is translated as CASSPKDGHQPQHF.

The chain links TRBV7-9 to TRBJ1-4; maybe TRBD1 (6 bases). Germline loops: CDR1 SEHNR, CDR2 FQNEAQ (reference sequence). This CDR3 spans 17 amino acids. Between the trimmed V and J ends, which lost 0 bases and 1 base, there was a span of 12 bases. The CDR3 DNA reads TGTGCCAGCAGCTTAGCCCGCCCGGGACAAACTAATGAAAAACTGTTTTTT. It translates to CASSLARPGQTNEKLFF.

CDR3 protein: CASSLGSGGRYTQYF. DNA of the CDR3: TGTGCCAGCAGCTTGGGCTCGGGGGGGCGATATACGCAGTATTTT. The J gene is TRBJ2-3, the V gene TRBV5-6; TRBD2 matches at 8 bases. This CDR3 is 15 amino acids long. Germline CDR1 reads SGHDT; CDR2 reads YYEEEE. With 0 bases clipped from V and 7 bases from J, the junction kept 7 bases outside the gene matches. Using reference TRBV5-6 and TRBJ2-3 for the parts outside the CDR3, the full variable domain is DAGVTQSPTHLIKTRGQQVTLRCSPKSGHDTVSWYQQALGQGPQFIFQYYEEEERQRGNFPDRFSGHQFPNYSSELNVNALLLGDSALYLCASSLGSGGRYTQYFGPGTRLTVL.

The rearrangement links TRBV27 to TRBJ1-2; D possibly corresponds to TRBD1 (5 bases). Germline V gene sequence: CDR1 MNHEY, CDR2 SMNVEV (reference sequence). This CDR3 contains 14 residues. The V and J ends lost 3 bases and 4 bases respectively, with 12 bases between them. DNA for the CDR3: TGTGCCAGCAGTTTCTCGCAGGGCATCTATGGCTACACCTTC. Amino acids: CASSFSQGIYGYTF.

This sequence joins TRBV12-3 or TRBV12-4 and TRBJ1-1; D unclear. V dropped 6 bases and J dropped 1 base, with 9 bases sitting between them. The CDR3 length is 13 residues. The CDR3 loop reads CASSPGSNTEAFF. DNA of the CDR3: TGTGCCAGCAGCCCAGGATCGAACACTGAAGCTTTCTTT.

J is TRBJ1-2 and V is TRBV28, with a weak D call TRBD1 (6 bases). Trimming left V 5 bases short and J 8 bases short, with 21 bases between. Germline V CDR1 and CDR2: MDHEN, SYDVKM. This CDR3 is built from 15 residues. The CDR3 region has the DNA TGTGCCAGCAGTCCGGGGACCGGGACATCCGAAGGCTACACCTTC. It is translated as CASSPGTGTSEGYTF.

The CDR3 DNA is TGTGCCCCCACAGGTCCCGGGGAGCTGTTTTTT. Amino acids: CAPTGPGELFF. V gene TRBV30 combines with J gene TRBJ2-2, with D possibly being TRBD1 (5 bases). V was clipped by 8 bases and J by 6 bases, with 10 bases between them. The CDR3 spans 11 residues. The germline gives CDR1 GTSNPN, CDR2 SVGIG (reference sequence).

The chain carries TRBV7-2 and TRBJ2-4; possible D gene TRBD2, 5 bases. The CDR3 runs 14 residues. Trimming shortened V by 1 base and J by 9 bases, and 13 bases separated the two germline ends. Looked up from germline, CDR1 is SGHTA and CDR2 is FQGNSA. Here the CDR3 DNA reads TGTGCCAGCAGCTTAGGTCGGGGATCGGGCATTCAGTACTTC. Protein product: CASSLGRGSGIQYF.

CDR3 protein: CASSLGRGVGNTIYF. The DNA for the CDR3 is TGTGCCAGCAGCTTAGGACGCGGGGTTGGAAACACCATATATTTT. The J gene is TRBJ1-3, the V gene TRBV14; D is unresolved. V shed 5 bases and J shed 3 bases, with 14 bases lying between them. The CDR3 has 15 residues. Germline assignment: CDR1 SGHDN and CDR2 FVKESK.

The chain joins TRBV18 to TRBJ2-6; D remains unclear. There are 15 residues in the CDR3. Trimming cost V 3 bases and J 0 bases, with 6 bases left between them. Germline CDR1 is KGHSH and CDR2 is LQKENI. CDR3 protein: CASSPASSGANVLTF. DNA for the CDR3: TGTGCCAGCTCACCGGCTAGCTCTGGGGCCAACGTCCTGACTTTC.

The chain combines TRBV7-9 with TRBJ1-4; D is ambiguous. CDR3 length: 13 residues. The ends were cut back, 5 bases at V and 2 bases at J, with 6 bases in the middle. The germline V gene encodes CDR1 SEHNR and CDR2 FQNEAQ (reference sequence). Here the CDR3 DNA reads TGTGCCAGCAGCCTACTCACTAATGAAAAACTGTTTTTT. Its translation: CASSLLTNEKLFF.

The V and J genes are TRBV5-6 and TRBJ2-7; 7 positions match TRBD2. Germline CDR1 SGHDT, CDR2 YYEEEE. The trim removed 5 bases at V and 2 bases at J, leaving 7 bases unmatched. The length of the CDR3 is 14 residues. CDR3 protein: CASRRTRDAYEQYF. The CDR3 DNA sequence: TGTGCCAGCAGGAGGACTAGGGACGCCTACGAGCAGTACTTC.

The rearrangement uses TRBV5-1 and TRBJ2-1; tentative D call: TRBD2 (6 bases). The V gene lost 2 bases and the J gene lost 0 bases, with 12 bases spanning the gap. CDR3 length: 16 amino acids. Per germline, CDR1 SGHRS and CDR2 YFSETQ. The DNA for the CDR3 is TGCGCCAGCAGCTTACGCGGGAAGAGCTCCTACAATGAGCAGTTCTTC. It encodes CASSLRGKSSYNEQFF.